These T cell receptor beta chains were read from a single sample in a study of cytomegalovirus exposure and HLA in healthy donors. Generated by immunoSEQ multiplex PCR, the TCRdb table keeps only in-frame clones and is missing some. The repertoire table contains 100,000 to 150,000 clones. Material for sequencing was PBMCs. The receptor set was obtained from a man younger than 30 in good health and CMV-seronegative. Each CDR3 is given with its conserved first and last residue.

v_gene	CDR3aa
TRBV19	CASSSTGPNEQFF
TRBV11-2	CASSLEGRRTDTQYF
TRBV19	CASSIDGSKDEQYF
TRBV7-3	CASSPSGISPTF
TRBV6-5	CASSVLAGGFEQFF
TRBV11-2	CASSFLGAGGTDTQYF
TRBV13	CASSLGLRLNKSSDTQYF
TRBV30	CAWSVTARNAEAFF
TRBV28	CASSFIRMSLRGNQPQHF
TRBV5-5	CASSPENQPQHF
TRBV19	CASSSRGGADYGYTF
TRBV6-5	CASSSDRGDEQFF
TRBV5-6	CASSRTAMNTEAFF
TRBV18	CASSRGQSQYF
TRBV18	CASSPIFLTGWDFPQHF
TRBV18	CASSSLRGLYNEQFF
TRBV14	CASSQGGAFQETQYF
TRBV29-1	CSARNSYEQYF
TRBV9	CASSLRGTLNTEAFF
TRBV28	CASSLGSAGLAGVNEQFF
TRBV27	CASSLTGDQPQHF
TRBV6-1	CASSIGQGVSQPQHF
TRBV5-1	CASSPSLGGGPEDEQFF
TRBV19	CASRRSDRPYEQYF
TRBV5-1	CASSSRGWDTEAFF
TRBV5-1	CASTQWIGGNQETQYF
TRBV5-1	CASSLDSPNTGELFF
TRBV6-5	CATGRQALYEQYF